These 3 T cell receptor beta chains originate from one sample sequenced in a study of response to subunit inactivated influenza vaccine. TCRdb processed the RT-PCR reads anew with MiXCR; each CDR3 protein has one entry. The sample has more than 550,000 distinct CDR3 sequences, approximately 10% seen once; the top ten hold 11%. The sample was also reused in another study, on T cells expressing NK-cell markers. As reported in that work: UMIs accompanied the 5'RACE template switching by which TCR beta cDNA was made.

Source: PBMCs from blood, taken on the day of vaccination. These receptors came from a man over 45 who received an inactivated influenza vaccine.

This clonotype was observed at least ten times. V gene TRBV5-1 combines with J gene TRBJ1-6; 9 nucleotides line up with TRBD1. This CDR3 comprises 15 residues. Per germline, CDR1 SGHRS and CDR2 YFSETQ. V lost 0 bases and J lost 7; bases outside the gene matches: 2. CDR3 in DNA: TGCGCCAGCAGCTTGGTGACAGGGGGAAATTCACCCCTCCACTTT. Translated: CASSLVTGGNSPLHF.

The sample holds a few counts of this clonotype. The chain links TRBV27 to TRBJ2-2; 7 bases fit TRBD1. The J segment lost 6 bases and the V segment lost 5 bases, leaving 3 bases of the junction unmatched. This CDR3 region has 13 residues. Germline V gene sequence: CDR1 MNHEY, CDR2 SMNVEV (reference sequence). The CDR3 loop reads CASSRQGAGELFF. CDR3 DNA: TGTGCCAGCAGTCGACAGGGCGCCGGGGAGCTGTTTTTT.

The chain is built from TRBV7-9 and TRBJ2-3; 9 bases align to TRBD2. Germline V gene data show CDR1 as SEHNR and CDR2 as FQNEAQ (reference sequence). The CDR3 totals 17 residues. J lost 6 bases, V lost 1 base, and 11 bases had no gene match. CDR3 protein: CASSLEGLARIMDTQYF. The DNA for the CDR3 is TGTGCCAGCAGCTTAGAGGGACTAGCCCGGATCATGGATACGCAGTATTTT.